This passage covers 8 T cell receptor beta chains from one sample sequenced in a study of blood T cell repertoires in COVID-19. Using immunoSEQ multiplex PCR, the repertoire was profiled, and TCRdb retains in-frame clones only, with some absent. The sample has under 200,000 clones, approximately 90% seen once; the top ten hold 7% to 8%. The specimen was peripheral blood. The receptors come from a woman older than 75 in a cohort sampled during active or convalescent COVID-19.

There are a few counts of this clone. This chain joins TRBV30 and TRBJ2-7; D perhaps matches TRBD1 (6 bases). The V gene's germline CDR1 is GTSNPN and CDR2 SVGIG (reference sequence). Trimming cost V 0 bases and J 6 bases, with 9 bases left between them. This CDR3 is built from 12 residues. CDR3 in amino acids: CAWSVMGAEQYF. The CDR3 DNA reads TGTGCCTGGAGTGTCATGGGGGCCGAGCAGTACTTC.

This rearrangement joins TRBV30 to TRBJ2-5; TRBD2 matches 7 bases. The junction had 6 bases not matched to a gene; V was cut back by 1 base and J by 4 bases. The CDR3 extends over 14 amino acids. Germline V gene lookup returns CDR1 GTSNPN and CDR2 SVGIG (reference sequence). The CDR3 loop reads CAWSDGGEGETQYF. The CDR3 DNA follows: TGTGCCTGGAGTGATGGGGGGGAGGGAGAGACCCAGTACTTC.

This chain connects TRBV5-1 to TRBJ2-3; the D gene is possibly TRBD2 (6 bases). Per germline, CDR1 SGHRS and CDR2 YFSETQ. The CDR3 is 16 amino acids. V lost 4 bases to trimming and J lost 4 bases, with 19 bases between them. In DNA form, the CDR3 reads TGCGCCAGCAGCCTGATGACTAGTCGAAAGTCAGATACGCAGTATTTT. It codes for CASSLMTSRKSDTQYF.

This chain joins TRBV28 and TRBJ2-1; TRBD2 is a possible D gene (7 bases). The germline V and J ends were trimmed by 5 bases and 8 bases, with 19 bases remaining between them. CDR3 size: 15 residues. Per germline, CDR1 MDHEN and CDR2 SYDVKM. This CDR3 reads CASSPVGAGDHEQFF. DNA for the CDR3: TGTGCCAGCAGTCCCGTGGGGGCGGGGGACCATGAGCAGTTCTTC.

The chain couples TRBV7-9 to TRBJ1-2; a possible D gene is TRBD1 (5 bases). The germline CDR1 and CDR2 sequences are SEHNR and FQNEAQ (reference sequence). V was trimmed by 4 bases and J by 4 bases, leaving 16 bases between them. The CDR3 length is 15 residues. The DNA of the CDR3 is TGTGCCAGCAGCTCGGGCGGGGGACGGGGCTATGGCTACACCTTC. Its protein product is CASSSGGGRGYGYTF.

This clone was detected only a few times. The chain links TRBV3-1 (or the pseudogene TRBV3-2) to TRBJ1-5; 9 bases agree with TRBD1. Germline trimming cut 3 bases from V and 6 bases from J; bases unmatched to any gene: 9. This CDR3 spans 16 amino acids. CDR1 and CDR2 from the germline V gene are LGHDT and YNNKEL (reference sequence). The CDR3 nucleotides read TGTGCCAGCAGCCAGGGCCACAGGGGGCATGGTCAGCCCCAGCATTTT. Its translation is CASSQGHRGHGQPQHF.

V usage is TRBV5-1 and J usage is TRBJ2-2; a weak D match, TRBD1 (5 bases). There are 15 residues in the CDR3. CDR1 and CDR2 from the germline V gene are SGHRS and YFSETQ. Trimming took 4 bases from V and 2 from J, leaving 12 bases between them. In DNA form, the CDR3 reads TGCGCCAGCAGCGTGGACAACCTCAACACCGGGGAGCTGTTTTTT. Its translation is CASSVDNLNTGELFF.

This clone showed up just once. The chain's CDR3 is CASSPEGQAVNIQYF. In nucleotides, the CDR3 is TGTGCCAGCAGTCCGGAGGGACAGGCTGTAAACATTCAGTACTTC. The J gene is TRBJ2-4, the V gene TRBV6-2 or TRBV6-3; TRBD1 matches 8 bases. The trim removed 5 bases at V and 6 bases at J, leaving 9 bases unmatched. CDR1 and CDR2 (germline): MNHEY, SVGEGT. The CDR3 consists of 15 residues.